This TCR beta chain came from a study of blood T cell repertoires in COVID-19. The CDR3 contains 15 residues. The V end was cut by 3 bases, the J end by 2 bases, with 15 bases between. Germline CDR1 SGHDT, CDR2 YYEEEE. TCRdb's table, derived via immunoSEQ multiplex PCR, lists solely in-frame clones and lacks some. The sample includes 50,000 to 70,000 clones, about 80% of them seen just once. The chain joins TRBV5-6 to TRBJ2-7; D not certain. The sequencing input was peripheral blood. This receptor was taken from a man aged 50 to 59 with active or convalescent COVID-19. The CDR3 DNA reads as TGTGCCAGCAGCTCGTCGGGTGCGTACGCCTACGAGCAGTACTTC. Protein product: CASSSSGAYAYEQYF. Full variable domain (remainder filled in from reference TRBV5-6 and TRBJ2-7): DAGVTQSPTHLIKTRGQQVTLRCSPKSGHDTVSWYQQALGQGPQFIFQYYEEEERQRGNFPDRFSGHQFPNYSSELNVNALLLGDSALYLCASSSSGAYAYEQYFGPGTRLTVT.